Each of the 4 T cell receptor beta chains below was sequenced from the same sample in a study of T cells after yellow fever vaccination. TCRdb itself ran the 5' RACE reads through MiXCR, one entry per CDR3 protein. The table shows hundreds of thousands of distinct CDR3 sequences, with roughly 12% occurring only once. This material consisted of PBMCs, taken on the day of the yellow fever booster vaccination. Source of these receptors: a man aged 30 to 45 who received the YFV17D yellow fever vaccine.

V usage is TRBV12-3 or TRBV12-4 and J usage is TRBJ1-6; the D is unclear. Trimming took off 1 base at V and 7 bases at J, with 8 bases between the two ends. The CDR3 spans 14 residues. CDR3 loop: CASSLDGGNSPLHF. CDR3 nucleotides: TGTGCCAGCAGTTTAGACGGCGGGAATTCACCCCTCCACTTT.

The gene calls are TRBV4-3 and TRBJ2-7; D is uncertain. The germline CDR1 and CDR2 sequences are LGHNA and YSLEER. The CDR3 is 14 residues long. Trimming cost V 0 bases and J 5 bases, with 11 bases left between them. The CDR3 region is CASSQDFRRHEQYF. CDR3 nucleotide sequence: TGCGCCAGCAGCCAAGATTTTAGACGACACGAGCAGTACTTC.

This clonotype was found a few times. The chain carries TRBV20-1 and TRBJ2-1; 8 nucleotides align to TRBD2. With 6 bases clipped from V and 10 bases from J, the junction kept 20 bases outside the gene matches. Germline CDR1 reads DFQATT; CDR2 reads SNEGSKA (reference sequence). This CDR3 has 16 residues. The CDR3 DNA follows: TGCAGTGCCCCCCTGGGAGTAGCGGGACTTCTACGGGAGCAGTTCTTC. Protein product: CSAPLGVAGLLREQFF.

The chain links TRBV4-3 to TRBJ2-7; possible D gene TRBD1, 5 bases. This CDR3 is 17 amino acids long. The germline CDR1 and CDR2 sequences are LGHNA and YSLEER. Deletions cut 2 bases from V and 2 bases from J, with 19 bases between. Written as DNA, the CDR3 is TGCGCCAGCAGCCAATCCACTCGACAGAGTGACCCCTACGAGCAGTACTTC. This codes for CASSQSTRQSDPYEQYF.